Listed here are 5 T cell receptor beta chains from one sample, sequenced in a study of cytomegalovirus exposure and HLA in healthy donors. The PCR used 60 Vbeta and 13 Jbeta primers. Sequencing was performed with immunoSEQ multiplex PCR; in TCRdb, only in-frame clones are kept and a portion is missing. The sample lists about 150,000 clones, just under 65% occurring once. The specimen was PBMCs. These receptor sequences come from a woman aged 55-75 years in good health and CMV-seropositive.

Concerning this clone itself: At one of its ends the junction is not consistent with the germline gene, which may arise from a read error. The rearrangement joins TRBV27 to TRBJ1-6, with a tentative D call TRBD1 (5 bases). This CDR3 region has 15 residues. In germline, CDR1 is MNHEY, CDR2 SMNVEV (reference sequence). CDR3 DNA: TGTGCCAGCAGTTTAGCTTCAGGGTATAGTTCACCCCTCCACTTT. Protein: CASSLASGYSSPLHF.

This clone was seen more than once but under ten times. The rearrangement uses TRBV27 and TRBJ2-1, with 7 nucleotides matching TRBD2. V lost 4 bases, J lost 4 bases, and 7 bases stayed unmatched. The germline CDR1 and CDR2 sequences are MNHEY and SMNVEV (reference sequence). The length of the CDR3 is 15 residues. This CDR3 is CASSSNGGGYNEQFF. The CDR3 bases are TGTGCCAGCAGTTCCAATGGCGGGGGATACAATGAGCAGTTCTTC.

This clone came up once. V gene TRBV30 combines with J gene TRBJ1-1; D gene ambiguous. Germline V gene sequence: CDR1 GTSNPN, CDR2 SVGIG (reference sequence). The CDR3 has 13 residues. V lost 4 bases and J lost 0, with 9 bases in between. CDR3 bases: TGTGCCTGGATCGGAGAAATGAACACTGAAGCTTTCTTT. Its protein is CAWIGEMNTEAFF.

This chain uses TRBV11-2 with TRBJ2-7, with 10 bases aligning to TRBD2. With V trimmed by 2 bases and J by 3 bases, 13 bases remained unmatched. This CDR3 spans 18 amino acids. Germline CDR1 is SGHAT and CDR2 is FQNNGV. CDR3 coding DNA: TGTGCCAGCAGCTTACTTCCTAGCGGGAGAACGGTTGGCTACGAGCAGTACTTC. It translates to CASSLLPSGRTVGYEQYF.

The chain couples TRBV5-5 to TRBJ1-1; TRBD1 agrees at 8 bases. Germline lookup yields CDR1 SGHKS and CDR2 YYEKEE (reference sequence). The CDR3 runs to 14 residues. Losses at the gene ends were 3 bases for V and 1 base for J; bases not matched to a gene: 2. CDR3 region: CASSWDRRNTEAFF. CDR3 sequence (DNA): TGTGCCAGCAGCTGGGACAGGCGGAACACTGAAGCTTTCTTT.